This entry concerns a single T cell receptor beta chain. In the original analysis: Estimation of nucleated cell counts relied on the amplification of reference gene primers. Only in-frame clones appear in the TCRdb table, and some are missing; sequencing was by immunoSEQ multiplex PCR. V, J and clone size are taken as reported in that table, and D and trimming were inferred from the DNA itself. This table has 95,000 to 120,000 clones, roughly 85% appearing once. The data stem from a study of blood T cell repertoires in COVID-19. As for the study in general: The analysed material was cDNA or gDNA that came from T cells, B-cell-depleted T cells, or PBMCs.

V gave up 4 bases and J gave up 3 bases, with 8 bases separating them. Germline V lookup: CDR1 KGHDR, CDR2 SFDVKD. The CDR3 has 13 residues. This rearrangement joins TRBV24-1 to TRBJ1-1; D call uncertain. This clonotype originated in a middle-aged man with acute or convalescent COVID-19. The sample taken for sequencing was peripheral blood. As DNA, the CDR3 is TGTGCCACCAGTGAGAGGCCCTACACTGAAGCTTTCTTT. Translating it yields CATSERPYTEAFF.